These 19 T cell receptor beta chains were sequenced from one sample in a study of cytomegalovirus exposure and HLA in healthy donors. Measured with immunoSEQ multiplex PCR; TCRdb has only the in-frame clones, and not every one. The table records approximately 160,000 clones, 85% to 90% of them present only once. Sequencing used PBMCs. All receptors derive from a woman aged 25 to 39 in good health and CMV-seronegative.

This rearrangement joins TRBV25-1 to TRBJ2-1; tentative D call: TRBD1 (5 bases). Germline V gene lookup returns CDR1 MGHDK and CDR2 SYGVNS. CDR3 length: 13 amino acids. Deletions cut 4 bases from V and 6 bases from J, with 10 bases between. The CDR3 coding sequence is TGTGCCAGCAGTGTAGGGGCGGTCAATGAGCAGTTCTTC. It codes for CASSVGAVNEQFF.

CDR3 DNA sequence: TGTGCCAGCAGTTGGGATAACTTCGGGGAGCTGTTTTTT. Its translation: CASSWDNFGELFF. V gene TRBV6-6 combines with J gene TRBJ2-2; D is uncertain. CDR1 is MNHNY, CDR2 SVGAGI, per germline (reference sequence). Trimming stripped 4 bases from V and 7 bases from J, with 10 bases between. The CDR3 loop spans 13 amino acids.

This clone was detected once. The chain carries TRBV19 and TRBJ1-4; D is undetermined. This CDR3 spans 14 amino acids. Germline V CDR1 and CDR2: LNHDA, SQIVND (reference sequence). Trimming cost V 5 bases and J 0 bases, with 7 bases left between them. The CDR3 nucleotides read TGTGCCAGTAGTTCTGTGGCAACTAATGAAAAACTGTTTTTT. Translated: CASSSVATNEKLFF.

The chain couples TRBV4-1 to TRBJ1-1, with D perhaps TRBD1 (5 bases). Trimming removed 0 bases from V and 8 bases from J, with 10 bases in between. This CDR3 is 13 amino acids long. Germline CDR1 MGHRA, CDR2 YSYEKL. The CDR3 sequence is CASSQELTDEAFF. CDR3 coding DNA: TGCGCCAGCAGCCAAGAATTGACAGACGAAGCTTTCTTT.

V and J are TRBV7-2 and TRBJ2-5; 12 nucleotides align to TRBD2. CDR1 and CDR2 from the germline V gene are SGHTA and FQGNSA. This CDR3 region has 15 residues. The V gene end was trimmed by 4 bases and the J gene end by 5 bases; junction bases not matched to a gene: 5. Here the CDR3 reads CASSSPTSGSETQYF. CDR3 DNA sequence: TGTGCCAGCAGCTCTCCGACTAGCGGGAGTGAGACCCAGTACTTC.

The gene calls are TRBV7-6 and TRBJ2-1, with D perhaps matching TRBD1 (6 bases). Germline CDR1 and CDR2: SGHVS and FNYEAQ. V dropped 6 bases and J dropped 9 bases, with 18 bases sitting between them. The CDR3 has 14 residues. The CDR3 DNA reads TGTGCCAGCAGTGGGGGCAGGGGAGTGACTGAGCAGTTCTTC. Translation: CASSGGRGVTEQFF.

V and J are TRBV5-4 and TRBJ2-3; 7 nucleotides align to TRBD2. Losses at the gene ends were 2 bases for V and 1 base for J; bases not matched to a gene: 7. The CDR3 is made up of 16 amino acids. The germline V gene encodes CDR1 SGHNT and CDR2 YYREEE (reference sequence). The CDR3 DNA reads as TGTGCCAGCAGCTTACGGCGGGAGCAGGGCACAGATACGCAGTATTTT. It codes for CASSLRREQGTDTQYF.

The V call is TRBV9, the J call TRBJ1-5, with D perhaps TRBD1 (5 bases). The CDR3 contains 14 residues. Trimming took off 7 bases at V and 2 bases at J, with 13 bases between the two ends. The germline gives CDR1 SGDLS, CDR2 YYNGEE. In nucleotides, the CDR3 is TGTGCCAGCGCAGCGGGGCACGGCAATCAGCCCCAGCATTTT. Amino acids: CASAAGHGNQPQHF.

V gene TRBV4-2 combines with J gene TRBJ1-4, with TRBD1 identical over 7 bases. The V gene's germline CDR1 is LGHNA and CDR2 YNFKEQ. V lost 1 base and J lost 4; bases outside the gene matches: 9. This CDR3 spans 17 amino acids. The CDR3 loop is CASSQASEGAGNEKLFF. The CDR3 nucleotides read TGTGCCAGCAGCCAAGCGTCCGAGGGGGCTGGTAATGAAAAACTGTTTTTT.

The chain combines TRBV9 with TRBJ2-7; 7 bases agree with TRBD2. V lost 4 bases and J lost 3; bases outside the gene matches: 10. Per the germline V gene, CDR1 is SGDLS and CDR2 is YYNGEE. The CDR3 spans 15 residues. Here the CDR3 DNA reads TGTGCCAGCAGCCAAGGAGCTAGCGGTATCTACGAGCAGTACTTC. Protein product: CASSQGASGIYEQYF. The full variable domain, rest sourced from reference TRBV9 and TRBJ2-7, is DSGVTQTPKHLITATGQRVTLRCSPRSGDLSVYWYQQSLDQGLQFLIQYYNGEERAKGNILERFSAQQFPDLHSELNLSSLELGDSALYFCASSQGASGIYEQYFGPGTRLTVT.

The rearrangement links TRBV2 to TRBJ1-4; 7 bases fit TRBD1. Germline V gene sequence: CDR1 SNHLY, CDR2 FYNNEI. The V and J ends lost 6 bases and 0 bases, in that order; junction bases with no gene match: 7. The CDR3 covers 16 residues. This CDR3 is CASSEDRPTTNEKLFF. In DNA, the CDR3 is TGTGCCAGCAGCGAGGACAGGCCCACAACTAATGAAAAACTGTTTTTT.

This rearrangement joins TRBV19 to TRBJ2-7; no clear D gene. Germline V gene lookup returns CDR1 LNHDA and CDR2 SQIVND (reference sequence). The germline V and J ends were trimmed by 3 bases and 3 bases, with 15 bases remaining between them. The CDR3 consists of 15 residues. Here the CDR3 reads CASSIGARYIYEQYF. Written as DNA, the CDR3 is TGTGCCAGTAGTATCGGTGCCAGGTATATCTACGAGCAGTACTTC.

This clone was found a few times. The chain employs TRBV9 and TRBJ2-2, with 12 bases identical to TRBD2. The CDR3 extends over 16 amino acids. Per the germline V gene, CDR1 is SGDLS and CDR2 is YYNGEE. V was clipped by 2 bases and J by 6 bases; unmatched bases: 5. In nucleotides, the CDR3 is TGTGCCAGCAGCGTGACTAGCGGGAGAAGGGCCGGGGAGCTGTTTTTT. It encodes CASSVTSGRRAGELFF.

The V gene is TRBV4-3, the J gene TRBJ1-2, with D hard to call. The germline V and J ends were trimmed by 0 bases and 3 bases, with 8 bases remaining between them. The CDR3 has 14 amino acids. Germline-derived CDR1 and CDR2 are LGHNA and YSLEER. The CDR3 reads CASSQDGRYYGYTF. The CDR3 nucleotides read TGCGCCAGCAGCCAAGATGGCAGATACTATGGCTACACCTTC.

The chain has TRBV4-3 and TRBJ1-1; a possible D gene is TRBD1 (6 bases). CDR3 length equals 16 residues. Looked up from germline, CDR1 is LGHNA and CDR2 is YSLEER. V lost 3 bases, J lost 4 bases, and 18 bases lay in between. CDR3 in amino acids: CASSQVFDRSATEAFF. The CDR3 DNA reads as TGCGCCAGCAGCCAGGTTTTCGACAGGTCTGCCACTGAAGCTTTCTTT.

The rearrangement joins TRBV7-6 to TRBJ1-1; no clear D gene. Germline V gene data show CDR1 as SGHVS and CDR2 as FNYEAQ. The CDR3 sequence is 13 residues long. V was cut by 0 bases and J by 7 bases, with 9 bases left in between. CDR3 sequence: CASSLAVTSEAFF. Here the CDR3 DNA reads TGTGCCAGCAGCTTAGCTGTAACAAGTGAAGCTTTCTTT.

The CDR3 DNA is TGTGCCGTCTACGAAGCCGGGACTAGCGTCTCCGAGCAGTACTTC. Its translation is CAVYEAGTSVSEQYF. The chain carries TRBV6-1 and TRBJ2-7, with TRBD2 matching 10 bases. CDR1 MNHNS and CDR2 SASEGT come from the germline V gene. This CDR3 comprises 15 residues. V lost 11 bases, J lost 6 bases, and 16 bases stayed unmatched.

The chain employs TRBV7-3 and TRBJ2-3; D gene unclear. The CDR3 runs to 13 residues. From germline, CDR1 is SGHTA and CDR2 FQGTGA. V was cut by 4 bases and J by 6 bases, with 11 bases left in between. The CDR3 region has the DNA TGTGCCAGCAGCTGGGGTGCGGAGGATACGCAGTATTTT. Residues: CASSWGAEDTQYF.

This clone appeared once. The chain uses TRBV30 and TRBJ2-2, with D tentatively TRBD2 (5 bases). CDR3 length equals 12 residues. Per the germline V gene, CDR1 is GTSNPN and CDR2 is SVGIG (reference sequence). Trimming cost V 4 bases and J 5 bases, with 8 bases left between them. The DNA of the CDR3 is TGTGCCTGGACGGGGAGAACCGGGGAGCTGTTTTTT. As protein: CAWTGRTGELFF.